These 20 T cell receptor beta chains were all obtained from the same sample, sequenced in a study of cytomegalovirus exposure and HLA in healthy donors. With 60 Vbeta and 13 Jbeta primers, the PCR was carried out. Sequenced by immunoSEQ multiplex PCR; TCRdb stores in-frame clones only, minus some. The repertoire holds 150,000 to 190,000 clones, roughly 84% seen once, with about 2.4% in the top ten. The material sequenced was PBMCs. These receptors were obtained from a woman between 18 and 30 years old in good health and CMV-seronegative.

The rearrangement joins TRBV6-6 to TRBJ2-7; D might be TRBD2 (5 bases). The CDR3 length is 14 residues. The V gene's germline CDR1 is MNHNY and CDR2 SVGAGI (reference sequence). Trimming cost V 6 bases and J 6 bases, with 18 bases left between them. The CDR3: CASRTGGETGEQYF. In DNA form, the CDR3 reads TGTGCCAGCAGAACGGGTGGGGAGACGGGCGAGCAGTACTTC.

The J gene is TRBJ1-5, the V gene TRBV2; weak D call: TRBD1 (5 bases). V was pared by 5 bases and J by 4 bases, with 18 bases between. This CDR3 is built from 16 residues. Germline CDR1 and CDR2: SNHLY and FYNNEI. This CDR3 is CASSYLERRGNQPQHF. CDR3 bases: TGTGCCAGCAGTTACCTGGAGAGAAGGGGTAATCAGCCCCAGCATTTT.

The chain uses TRBV30 and TRBJ1-5; a possible D gene is TRBD1 (5 bases). This CDR3 is built from 17 residues. Germline-derived CDR1 and CDR2 are GTSNPN and SVGIG (reference sequence). V was pared by 0 bases and J by 5 bases, with 20 bases between. Here the CDR3 reads CAWSVRAALSLHQPQHF. DNA of the CDR3: TGTGCCTGGAGTGTCAGGGCAGCGTTGAGTCTCCATCAGCCCCAGCATTTT.

The chain carries TRBV19 and TRBJ2-6, with D tentatively TRBD1 (6 bases). Germline CDR1 is LNHDA and CDR2 is SQIVND (reference sequence). V dropped 4 bases and J dropped 2 bases, with 12 bases sitting between them. The CDR3 is 16 residues long. CDR3 DNA: TGTGCCAGTAGTACCCCACAGGGACCTGGGGCCAACGTCCTGACTTTC. Translation gives CASSTPQGPGANVLTF.

The V and J genes are TRBV18 and TRBJ2-7; TRBD2 matches at 10 bases. Germline-derived CDR1 and CDR2 are KGHSH and LQKENI. J gave up 3 bases and V 6 bases, and 8 bases lay outside the gene matches. This CDR3 contains 15 residues. The CDR3 region is CASSTDSGGGYEQYF. CDR3 in DNA: TGTGCCAGCTCCACCGACAGCGGGGGGGGCTACGAGCAGTACTTC.

CDR3 protein: CASVSGAGAPYEQYF. The CDR3 DNA reads as TGTGCCAGCGTCTCCGGGGCGGGGGCACCCTACGAGCAGTACTTC. This chain uses TRBV28 with TRBJ2-7; D possibly corresponds to TRBD2 (7 bases). The CDR3 totals 15 residues. V shed 8 bases and J shed 2 bases, with 19 bases lying between them. Germline V gene lookup returns CDR1 MDHEN and CDR2 SYDVKM.

Only a few counts were recorded for this clone. The gene calls are TRBV28 and TRBJ2-1; perhaps TRBD1 as D (5 bases). Trimming pared 0 bases from V and 5 bases from J, leaving 11 bases between. Looked up from germline, CDR1 is MDHEN and CDR2 is SYDVKM. The CDR3 has 15 residues. The CDR3 protein is CASSLWVDRDNEQFF. Written as DNA, the CDR3 is TGTGCCAGCAGTTTATGGGTAGACAGAGACAATGAGCAGTTCTTC.

This chain connects TRBV28 to TRBJ1-1, with a weak D call TRBD1 (6 bases). V lost 6 bases and J lost 8, with 10 bases in between. This CDR3 has 11 residues. Germline V lookup: CDR1 MDHEN, CDR2 SYDVKM. The CDR3 DNA reads as TGTGCCAGCAGGGACAGAGGGGAAGCTTTCTTT. Translation: CASRDRGEAFF.

The gene calls are TRBV7-9 and TRBJ2-5; the match to TRBD1 covers 10 bases. CDR3 length equals 14 residues. V shed 4 bases, J shed 3 bases, and the junction held 2 bases outside the gene matches. CDR1 SEHNR and CDR2 FQNEAQ come from the germline V gene (reference sequence). CDR3: CASSSGTGEETQYF. The CDR3 nucleotides are TGTGCCAGCAGCTCGGGGACAGGGGAAGAGACCCAGTACTTC.

The chain combines TRBV11-2 with TRBJ1-6, with 8 bases identical to TRBD1. The junction had 8 bases not matched to a gene; V was cut back by 5 bases and J by 5 bases. The CDR3 length is 16 residues. The germline V gene encodes CDR1 SGHAT and CDR2 FQNNGV. This CDR3 is CASSPIRDRNNSPLHF. The CDR3 DNA sequence: TGTGCCAGCAGCCCCATTAGGGACAGGAATAATTCACCCCTCCACTTT.

V gene TRBV28 combines with J gene TRBJ1-1; no reliable D call. The germline CDR1 and CDR2 sequences are MDHEN and SYDVKM. The V gene lost 4 bases and the J gene lost 11 bases, with 17 bases spanning the gap. This CDR3 is 13 amino acids long. CDR3 DNA: TGTGCCAGCAGTTCCTTATCCCAGAGGGAGGCTTTCTTT. Its protein product is CASSSLSQREAFF.

This clone was detected once. V gene TRBV7-9 combines with J gene TRBJ2-7; tentative D call: TRBD2 (7 bases). The CDR3 has 15 residues. Trimming pared 5 bases from V and 3 bases from J, leaving 17 bases between. Germline CDR1 is SEHNR and CDR2 is FQNEAQ (reference sequence). This CDR3 reads CASSRFGGGVYEQYF. The CDR3 DNA follows: TGTGCCAGCAGCCGATTCGGCGGGGGCGTCTACGAGCAGTACTTC.

The chain joins TRBV7-2 to TRBJ2-5; 9 nucleotides line up with TRBD1. The V and J ends lost 5 bases and 5 bases, in that order; junction bases with no gene match: 9. The CDR3 loop spans 15 amino acids. CDR1 is SGHTA and CDR2 is FQGNSA in the germline V gene. The CDR3 nucleotides are TGTGCCAGCAGCCCCTCCGGACAGGGGATCGAGACCCAGTACTTC. The encoded protein is CASSPSGQGIETQYF.

Only one count was recorded for this clone. The J gene is TRBJ1-2, the V gene TRBV14, with 9 bases lining up with TRBD1. V shed 4 bases, J shed 8 bases, and the junction held 2 bases outside the gene matches. Germline V gene data show CDR1 as SGHDN and CDR2 as FVKESK. The CDR3 runs 12 residues. CDR3 nucleotides: TGTGCCAGCAGCCTTACAGGGGGCGGCTACACCTTC. This codes for CASSLTGGGYTF.

The chain uses TRBV10-1 and TRBJ2-3; 8 bases match TRBD1. V lost 0 bases and J lost 5; bases outside the gene matches: 1. The CDR3 sequence is 14 residues long. Germline CDR1 WNHNN, CDR2 SYGVQD (reference sequence). The CDR3 sequence: CASSESTGEDTQYF. In DNA, the CDR3 is TGCGCCAGCAGTGAGTCGACAGGGGAAGATACGCAGTATTTT.

The chain combines TRBV9 with TRBJ1-3; the D gene is possibly TRBD1 (5 bases). Germline V CDR1 and CDR2: SGDLS, YYNGEE. The CDR3 spans 16 residues. Trimming pared 4 bases from V and 0 bases from J, leaving 14 bases between. The CDR3 reads CASSPRASISGNTIYF. CDR3 coding DNA: TGTGCCAGCAGCCCCAGGGCCAGCATCTCTGGAAACACCATATATTTT.

In its sample, this clone was seen once. CDR3 sequence (DNA): TGCAGCGGGGACAGACAGGGCTCAGATACGCAGTATTTT. Translation: CSGDRQGSDTQYF. The chain recombines TRBV29-1 with TRBJ2-3; 7 bases line up with TRBD1. The junction had 8 bases not matched to a gene; V was cut back by 7 bases and J by 4 bases. The CDR3 has 13 amino acids. The germline V gene encodes CDR1 SQVTM and CDR2 ANQGSEA.

This chain links TRBV10-3 with TRBJ2-1; 9 positions agree with TRBD2. V was clipped by 10 bases and J by 7 bases; unmatched bases: 14. CDR1 and CDR2 from the germline V gene are ENHRY and SYGVKD. The CDR3 totals 15 residues. This CDR3 reads CATGLRGGAGNEQFF. The DNA for the CDR3 is TGTGCCACCGGGCTGCGGGGGGGGGCGGGTAATGAGCAGTTCTTC.

The genes are TRBV7-2 and TRBJ2-7; perhaps TRBD2 as D (7 bases). Trimming cost V 5 bases and J 0 bases, with 17 bases left between them. This CDR3 comprises 16 residues. Germline loops: CDR1 SGHTA, CDR2 FQGNSA. The CDR3 DNA reads TGTGCCAGCAGCATCCGCGGGGGCGGAAGCTCCTACGAGCAGTACTTC. It codes for CASSIRGGGSSYEQYF. The complete variable domain, with remaining parts taken from reference TRBV7-2 and TRBJ2-7, reads GAGVSQSPSNKVTEKGKDVELRCDPISGHTALYWYRQSLGQGLEFLIYFQGNSAPDKSGLPSDRFSAERTGGSVSTLTIQRTQQEDSAVYLCASSIRGGGSSYEQYFGPGTRLTVT.

This chain connects TRBV2 to TRBJ1-1, with 9 bases identical to TRBD1. CDR1 SNHLY and CDR2 FYNNEI come from the germline V gene. This CDR3 contains 13 residues. Trimming took 10 bases from V and 4 from J; bases not matched to a gene: 7. This chain's CDR3 is CATTGQGGTEAFF. The CDR3 coding sequence is TGTGCCACGACGGGACAGGGTGGCACTGAAGCTTTCTTT.